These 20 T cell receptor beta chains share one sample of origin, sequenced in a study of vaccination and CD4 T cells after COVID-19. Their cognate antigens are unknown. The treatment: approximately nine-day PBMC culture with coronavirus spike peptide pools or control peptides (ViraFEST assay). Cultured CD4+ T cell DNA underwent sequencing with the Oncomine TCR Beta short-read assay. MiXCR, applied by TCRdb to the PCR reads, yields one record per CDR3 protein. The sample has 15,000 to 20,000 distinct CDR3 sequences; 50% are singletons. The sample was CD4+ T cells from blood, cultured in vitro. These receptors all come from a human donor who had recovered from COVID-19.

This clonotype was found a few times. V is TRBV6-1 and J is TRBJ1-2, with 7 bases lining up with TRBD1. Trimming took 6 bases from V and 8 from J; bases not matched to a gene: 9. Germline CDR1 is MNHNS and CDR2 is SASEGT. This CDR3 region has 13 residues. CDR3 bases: TGTGCCAGCAGGATGACAGGGCCGAGCGGCTACACCTTC. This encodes CASRMTGPSGYTF.

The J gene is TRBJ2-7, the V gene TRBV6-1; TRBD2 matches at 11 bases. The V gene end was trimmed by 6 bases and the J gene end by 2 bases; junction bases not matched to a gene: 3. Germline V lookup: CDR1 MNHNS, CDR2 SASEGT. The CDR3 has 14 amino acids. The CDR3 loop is CASRVLAGAYEQYF. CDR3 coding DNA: TGTGCCAGCAGGGTACTAGCGGGAGCCTACGAGCAGTACTTC.

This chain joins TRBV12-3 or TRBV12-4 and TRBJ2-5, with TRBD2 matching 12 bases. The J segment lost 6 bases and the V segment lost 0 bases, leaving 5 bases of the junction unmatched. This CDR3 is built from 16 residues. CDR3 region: CASSLATSGRWQTQYF. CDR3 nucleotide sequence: TGTGCCAGCAGTTTAGCGACTAGCGGGAGATGGCAGACCCAGTACTTC.

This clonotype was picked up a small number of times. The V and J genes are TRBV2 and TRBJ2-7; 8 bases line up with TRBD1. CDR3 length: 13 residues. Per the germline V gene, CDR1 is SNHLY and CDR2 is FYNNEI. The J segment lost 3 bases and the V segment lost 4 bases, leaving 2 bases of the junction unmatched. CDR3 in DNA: TGTGCCAGCAGTGGGACAGGGCTCTACGAGCAGTACTTC. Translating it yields CASSGTGLYEQYF.

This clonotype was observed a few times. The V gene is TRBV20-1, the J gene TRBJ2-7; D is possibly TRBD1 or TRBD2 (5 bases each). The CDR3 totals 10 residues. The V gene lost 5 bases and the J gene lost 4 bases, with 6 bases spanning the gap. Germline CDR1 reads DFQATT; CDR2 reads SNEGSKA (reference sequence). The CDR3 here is CSAGGYEQYF. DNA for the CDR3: TGCAGTGCTGGGGGATACGAGCAGTACTTC.

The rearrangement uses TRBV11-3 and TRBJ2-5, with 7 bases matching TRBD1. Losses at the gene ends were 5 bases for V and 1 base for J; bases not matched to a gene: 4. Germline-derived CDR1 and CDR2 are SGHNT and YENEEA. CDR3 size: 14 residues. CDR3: CASSRQGFQETQYF. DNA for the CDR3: TGTGCCAGCAGCCGACAGGGATTCCAAGAGACCCAGTACTTC.

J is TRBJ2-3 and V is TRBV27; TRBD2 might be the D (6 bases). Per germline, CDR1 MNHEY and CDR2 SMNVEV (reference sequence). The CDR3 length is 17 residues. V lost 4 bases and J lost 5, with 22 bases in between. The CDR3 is CASSSSLGRPFVDTQYF. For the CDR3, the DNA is TGTGCCAGCAGTTCGTCCTTGGGGAGGCCCTTTGTAGATACGCAGTATTTT.

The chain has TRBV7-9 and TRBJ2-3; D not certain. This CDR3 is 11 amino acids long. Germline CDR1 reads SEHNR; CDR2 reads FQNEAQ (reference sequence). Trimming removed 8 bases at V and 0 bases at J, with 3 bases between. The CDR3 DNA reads TGTGCCAGCTACAGCACAGATACGCAGTATTTT. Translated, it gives CASYSTDTQYF.

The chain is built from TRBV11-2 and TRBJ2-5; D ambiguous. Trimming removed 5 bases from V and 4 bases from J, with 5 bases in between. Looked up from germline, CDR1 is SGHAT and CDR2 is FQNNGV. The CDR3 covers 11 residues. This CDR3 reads CASSIVETQYF. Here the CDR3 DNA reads TGTGCCAGCAGCATCGTAGAGACCCAGTACTTC.

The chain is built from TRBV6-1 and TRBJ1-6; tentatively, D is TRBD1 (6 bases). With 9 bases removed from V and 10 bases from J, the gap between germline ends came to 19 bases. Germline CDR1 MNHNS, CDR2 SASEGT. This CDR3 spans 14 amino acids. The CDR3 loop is CASTRGGAGSPLHF. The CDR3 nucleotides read TGTGCCAGTACGAGGGGGGGAGCGGGGTCACCCCTCCACTTT.

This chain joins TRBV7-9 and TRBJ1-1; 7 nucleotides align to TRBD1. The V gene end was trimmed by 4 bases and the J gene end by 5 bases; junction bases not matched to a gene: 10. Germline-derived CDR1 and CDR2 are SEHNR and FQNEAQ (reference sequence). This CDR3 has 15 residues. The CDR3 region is CASSSLRGPWTEAFF. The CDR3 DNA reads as TGTGCCAGCAGCTCCCTGAGGGGGCCTTGGACTGAAGCTTTCTTT.

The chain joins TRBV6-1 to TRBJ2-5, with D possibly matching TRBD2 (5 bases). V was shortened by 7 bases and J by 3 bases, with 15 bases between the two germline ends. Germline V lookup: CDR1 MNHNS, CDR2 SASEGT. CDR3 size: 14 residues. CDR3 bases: TGTGCCAGCATGGTTAGCGAATTTAAAGAGACCCAGTACTTC. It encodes CASMVSEFKETQYF.

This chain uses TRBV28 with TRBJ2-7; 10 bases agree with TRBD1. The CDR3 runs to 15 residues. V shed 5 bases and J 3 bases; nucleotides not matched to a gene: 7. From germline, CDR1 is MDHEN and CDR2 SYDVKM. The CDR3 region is CASSLRDRGLYEQYF. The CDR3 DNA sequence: TGTGCCAGCAGTCTACGGGACAGGGGTCTCTACGAGCAGTACTTC.

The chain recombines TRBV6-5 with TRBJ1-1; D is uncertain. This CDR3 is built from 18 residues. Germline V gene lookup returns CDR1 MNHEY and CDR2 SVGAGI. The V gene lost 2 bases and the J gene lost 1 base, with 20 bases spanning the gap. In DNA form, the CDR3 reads TGTGCCAGCAGTTACCAAGGGATTTATCGGACGGCGAACACTGAAGCTTTCTTT. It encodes CASSYQGIYRTANTEAFF.

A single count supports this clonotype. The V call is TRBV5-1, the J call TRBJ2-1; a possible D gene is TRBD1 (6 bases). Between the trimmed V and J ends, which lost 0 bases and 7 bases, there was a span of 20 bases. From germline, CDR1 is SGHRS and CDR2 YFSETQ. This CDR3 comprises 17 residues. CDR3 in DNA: TGCGCCAGCAGCTTGGAGGCAGGGGTTAATACGGGTAATGAGCAGTTCTTC. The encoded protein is CASSLEAGVNTGNEQFF.

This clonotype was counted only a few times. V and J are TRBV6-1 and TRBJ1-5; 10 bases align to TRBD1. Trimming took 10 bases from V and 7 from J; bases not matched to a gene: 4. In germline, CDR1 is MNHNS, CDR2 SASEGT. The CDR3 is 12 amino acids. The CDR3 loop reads CATMGQGQPQHF. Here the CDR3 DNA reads TGTGCCACTATGGGACAGGGGCAGCCCCAGCATTTT.

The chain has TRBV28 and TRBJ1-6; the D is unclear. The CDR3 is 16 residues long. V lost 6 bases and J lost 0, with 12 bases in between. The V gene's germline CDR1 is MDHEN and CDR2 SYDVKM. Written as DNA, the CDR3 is TGTGCCAGCAGCGACATCAGGAGCTCCTATAATTCACCCCTCCACTTT. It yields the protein CASSDIRSSYNSPLHF.

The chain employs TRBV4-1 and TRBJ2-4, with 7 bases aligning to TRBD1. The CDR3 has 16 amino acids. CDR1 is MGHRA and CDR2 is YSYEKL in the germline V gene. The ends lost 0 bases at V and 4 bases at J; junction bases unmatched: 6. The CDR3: CASSQERGPVKNIQYF. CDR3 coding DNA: TGCGCCAGCAGCCAAGAGAGGGGGCCCGTTAAAAACATTCAGTACTTC.

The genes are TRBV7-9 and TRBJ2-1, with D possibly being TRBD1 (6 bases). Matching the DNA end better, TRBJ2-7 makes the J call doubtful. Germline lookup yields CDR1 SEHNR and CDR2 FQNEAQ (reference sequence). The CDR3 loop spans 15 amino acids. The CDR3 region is CASRSGVRNQGEQYF. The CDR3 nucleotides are TGTGCCAGCAGATCAGGGGTGAGGAACCAGGGCGAGCAGTACTTC.

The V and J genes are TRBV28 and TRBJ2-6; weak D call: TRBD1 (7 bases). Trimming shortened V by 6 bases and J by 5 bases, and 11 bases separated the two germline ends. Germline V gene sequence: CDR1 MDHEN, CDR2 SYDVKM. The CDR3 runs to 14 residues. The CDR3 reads CASSQGGRANVLTF. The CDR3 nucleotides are TGTGCCAGCAGCCAGGGGGGTCGGGCCAACGTCCTGACTTTC.